Shown below are 15 T cell receptor beta chains from a single sample sequenced in a study of T-cell memory formation after mild COVID-19. TCRdb processed the 5' RACE reads anew with MiXCR; each CDR3 protein has one entry. This table has tens of thousands of distinct CDR3 sequences, approximately 13% appearing once. Sequencing was done on a sample of PBMCs or a T cell subset sorted from them (not recorded which). All receptors derive from an adult woman who had mild COVID-19 (a few samples of this study predate the infection). Cell type and time point are not known.

This clonotype was seen at least ten times. The chain couples TRBV5-1 to TRBJ2-2, with TRBD2 identical over 7 bases. CDR1 and CDR2 (germline): SGHRS, YFSETQ. The V and J ends lost 4 bases and 4 bases, in that order; junction bases with no gene match: 7. The CDR3 has 15 residues. The CDR3 nucleotides are TGCGCCAGCAGCCCACGTTGGGAGGGCACCGGGGAGCTGTTTTTT. It codes for CASSPRWEGTGELFF.

This clonotype has just a few counts. The V call is TRBV29-1, the J call TRBJ1-2; 8 nucleotides line up with TRBD1. The CDR3 is 13 amino acids. V was clipped by 5 bases and J by 4 bases; unmatched bases: 6. CDR1 and CDR2 (germline): SQVTM, ANQGSEA. CDR3 region: CSVRRQGLYGYTF. CDR3 DNA sequence: TGCAGCGTTCGACGACAGGGGCTCTATGGCTACACCTTC.

The V gene is TRBV29-1, the J gene TRBJ2-1, with D perhaps matching TRBD2 (5 bases). The CDR3 is 15 residues long. Germline CDR1 is SQVTM and CDR2 is ANQGSEA. V lost 4 bases, J lost 2 bases, and 15 bases lay in between. As DNA, the CDR3 is TGCAGCGTTGTAGGGTGGGAGCCCGCCTACAATGAGCAGTTCTTC. Its protein product is CSVVGWEPAYNEQFF.

The chain joins TRBV11-3 to TRBJ2-7; 10 nucleotides align to TRBD2. J was trimmed by 7 bases and V by 2 bases; bases with no gene match: 8. The germline V gene has CDR1 SGHNT and CDR2 YENEEA. The CDR3 has 15 amino acids. The CDR3 sequence is CASSLQREGLSEQYF. The DNA for the CDR3 is TGTGCCAGCAGCTTACAGCGGGAGGGCCTTAGTGAGCAGTACTTC.

The chain uses TRBV4-3 and TRBJ2-1; no firm D call. The CDR3 consists of 16 residues. The germline gives CDR1 LGHNA, CDR2 YSLEER. V lost 0 bases, J lost 0 bases, and 9 bases lay in between. The CDR3 loop reads CASSQDRASSYNEQFF. The CDR3 coding sequence is TGCGCCAGCAGCCAAGATAGGGCTAGCTCCTACAATGAGCAGTTCTTC.

The chain uses TRBV4-3 and TRBJ2-7; no clear D gene. CDR3 length equals 15 residues. V was clipped by 0 bases and J by 3 bases, with 12 bases between them. The germline V gene has CDR1 LGHNA and CDR2 YSLEER. The CDR3 sequence is CASSQDSLYYYEQYF. CDR3 nucleotide sequence: TGCGCCAGCAGCCAAGATTCTCTCTACTACTACGAGCAGTACTTC.

Points on this clonotype: This may arise from a read error, as a much more abundant clone is one base away. The chain has TRBV29-1 and TRBJ2-3; no definite D call. The CDR3 length is 15 residues. The germline V gene has CDR1 SQVTM and CDR2 ANQGSEA. CDR3 nucleotides: TGCATCGTTGAAGGATTCGCGGACGACACAGATACGCAGTATTTT. Protein: CIVEGFADDTDTQYF.

This clonotype was recorded a few times. The chain employs TRBV10-3 and TRBJ1-6; D possibly corresponds to TRBD1 (6 bases). Germline CDR1 and CDR2: ENHRY and SYGVKD. Trimming left V 6 bases short and J 6 bases short, with 12 bases between. The CDR3 totals 14 residues. CDR3 in amino acids: CAIRTGQANSPLHF. CDR3 nucleotide sequence: TGTGCCATCAGAACGGGACAAGCTAATTCACCCCTCCACTTT.

This clonotype has a count of ten or more. The chain carries TRBV12-3 or TRBV12-4 and TRBJ2-7; the match to TRBD1 covers 8 bases. Germline trimming cut 6 bases from V and 1 base from J; bases unmatched to any gene: 5. The CDR3 length is 14 residues. Here the CDR3 reads CASREDRVSYEQYF. CDR3 nucleotide sequence: TGTGCCAGCAGGGAGGACAGGGTTTCCTACGAGCAGTACTTC.

The rearrangement joins TRBV11-3 to TRBJ2-3; 10 bases are a match to TRBD2. Losses at the gene ends were 4 bases for V and 3 bases for J; bases not matched to a gene: 7. In germline, CDR1 is SGHNT, CDR2 YENEEA. The CDR3 totals 16 residues. CDR3 residues: CASSSRLAGLTDTQYF. CDR3 DNA: TGTGCCAGCAGCTCCAGACTAGCGGGTCTTACAGATACGCAGTATTTT. Supplemented by reference TRBV11-3 and TRBJ2-3, the full variable domain reads EAGVVQSPRYKIIEKKQPVAFWCNPISGHNTLYWYLQNLGQGPELLIRYENEEAVDDSQLPKDRFSAERLKGVDSTLKIQPAELGDSAVYLCASSSRLAGLTDTQYFGPGTRLTVL.

In its sample, this clonotype was seen a few times. The chain is built from TRBV7-9 and TRBJ2-3; 7 bases map to TRBD2. CDR3 size: 15 residues. The junction had 2 bases not matched to a gene; V was cut back by 2 bases and J by 0 bases. From germline, CDR1 is SEHNR and CDR2 FQNEAQ (reference sequence). The CDR3 region has the DNA TGTGCCAGCAGCTTAATTAGCGGGAGCACAGATACGCAGTATTTT. This encodes CASSLISGSTDTQYF.

This clonotype was seen only a few times. The chain recombines TRBV27 with TRBJ2-7; 7 bases map to TRBD2. The germline V gene encodes CDR1 MNHEY and CDR2 SMNVEV (reference sequence). This CDR3 is 14 amino acids long. V shed 3 bases and J 4 bases; nucleotides not matched to a gene: 6. CDR3 amino acids: CASSFAGVEYEQYF. CDR3 bases: TGTGCCAGCAGTTTTGCGGGAGTTGAGTACGAGCAGTACTTC.

This clonotype appeared a few times. The chain carries TRBV19 and TRBJ2-3; tentatively, D is TRBD1 (6 bases). V gave up 7 bases and J gave up 5 bases, with 16 bases separating them. In germline, CDR1 is LNHDA, CDR2 SQIVND (reference sequence). This CDR3 has 14 residues. The CDR3 here is CASTPGTRRDTQYF. The CDR3 DNA follows: TGTGCCAGTACCCCCGGGACAAGAAGAGATACGCAGTATTTT.

This clonotype has only a few counts. V is TRBV12-3 or TRBV12-4 and J is TRBJ2-2; perhaps TRBD1 as D (5 bases). V lost 6 bases to trimming and J lost 6 bases, with 11 bases between them. The CDR3 sequence is 13 residues long. CDR3: CASSQGVPGELFF. The CDR3 DNA is TGTGCCAGCAGCCAGGGTGTTCCCGGGGAGCTGTTTTTT.

This clonotype has a handful of counts. The J gene is TRBJ2-7, the V gene TRBV4-1; D may be TRBD1 (7 bases). Germline V gene data show CDR1 as MGHRA and CDR2 as YSYEKL. The V end lost 0 bases, the J end lost 0 bases, and 12 bases lay between the germline ends. There are 16 residues in the CDR3. CDR3: CASSQESRGVSYEQYF. DNA for the CDR3: TGCGCCAGCAGCCAAGAGTCCAGGGGGGTCTCCTACGAGCAGTACTTC.